This T cell receptor beta chain is from a study of T cells in Graves' hyperthyroidism and ophthalmopathy. General observations from the study: Most thyroid clonotypes expanded above 0.001 were also detected in blood.

For this clonotype: The antigen is unknown.

The source of the PBMCs was over 8.5 ml of fresh peripheral blood. RNA transcripts provided the source from which TCR beta CDR3 regions were amplified. Initially, a first-round RT-PCR of the TCR CDR3 employed the HTBI primer set. TCRdb ran MiXCR on the multiplex PCR reads and lists one entry per CDR3 protein. The sample shows fewer than 350,000 distinct CDR3 sequences, roughly an eighth of them seen only once. Sequencing was done on a sample of blood. This receptor was identified in a woman in her 40s with Graves' hyperthyroidism.

CDR3 DNA sequence: TGTGCCAGCCGCGCTAGTAGCGGGTCAGATACGCAGTATTTT. Translation gives CASRASSGSDTQYF. This chain uses TRBV9 with TRBJ2-3; 7 positions match TRBD2. Germline CDR1 and CDR2: SGDLS and YYNGEE. CDR3 length: 14 residues. V lost 7 bases and J lost 4; bases outside the gene matches: 9.